These 15 T cell receptor beta chains originate from one sample sequenced in a study of PD-L1 blockade in urothelial cancer. The method was immunoSEQ multiplex PCR; TCRdb's version includes in-frame clones alone and lacks a portion of them. The table has around 40,000 clones, approximately 90% seen once. As for time point: pretreatment peripheral blood. The specimen comprised PBMCs, sampled around atezolizumab (anti-PD-L1) treatment. These receptors were taken from a woman aged 55-75 years with urothelial cancer.

The chain uses TRBV6-6 and TRBJ1-5; 8 positions match TRBD1. Germline V lookup: CDR1 MNHNY, CDR2 SVGAGI (reference sequence). CDR3 length: 15 amino acids. The J segment lost 4 bases and the V segment lost 5 bases, leaving 7 bases of the junction unmatched. CDR3 amino acids: CASSPRGHRNQPQHF. The CDR3 coding sequence is TGTGCCAGCAGTCCCAGGGGGCACAGGAATCAGCCCCAGCATTTT.

J is TRBJ1-4 and V is TRBV9; D is possibly TRBD1 (5 bases). This CDR3 contains 17 residues. From germline, CDR1 is SGDLS and CDR2 YYNGEE. V was shortened by 4 bases and J by 3 bases, with 19 bases between the two germline ends. The CDR3 protein is CASSMGQGGVANEKLFF. The CDR3 nucleotides read TGTGCCAGCAGCATGGGGCAGGGCGGTGTGGCTAATGAAAAACTGTTTTTT.

The rearrangement joins TRBV10-1 to TRBJ2-7; perhaps TRBD1 as D (6 bases). Trimming took 3 bases from V and 2 from J, leaving 11 bases between them. Germline V gene sequence: CDR1 WNHNN, CDR2 SYGVQD (reference sequence). The CDR3 is 14 residues long. The CDR3 DNA reads as TGCGCCAGCAGTGAATCAGGGGCTCCCTACGAGCAGTACTTC. This translates into CASSESGAPYEQYF.

The chain links TRBV28 to TRBJ2-7; D gene ambiguous. V gave up 8 bases and J gave up 7 bases, with 18 bases separating them. There are 13 residues in the CDR3. In germline, CDR1 is MDHEN, CDR2 SYDVKM. The CDR3 sequence is CASVGWQAAEQYF. The CDR3 nucleotides read TGTGCCAGCGTCGGATGGCAGGCCGCTGAGCAGTACTTC.

This clone was detected once. The V call is TRBV28, the J call TRBJ2-4; 8 bases agree with TRBD1. The CDR3 runs 16 residues. Germline lookup yields CDR1 MDHEN and CDR2 SYDVKM. V shed 5 bases and J 1 base; nucleotides not matched to a gene: 7. The chain's CDR3 is CASSEGTGQAKNIQYF. CDR3 sequence (DNA): TGTGCCAGCAGTGAAGGGACAGGACAGGCCAAAAACATTCAGTACTTC. Filled out from reference TRBV28 and TRBJ2-4, the complete variable domain reads DVKVTQSSRYLVKRTGEKVFLECVQDMDHENMFWYRQDPGLGLRLIYFSYDVKMKEKGDIPEGYSVSREKKERFSLILESASTNQTSMYLCASSEGTGQAKNIQYFGAGTRLSVL.

The chain carries TRBV28 and TRBJ2-5; 10 bases align to TRBD1. CDR3 size: 15 residues. Germline trimming cut 2 bases from V and 5 bases from J; bases unmatched to any gene: 5. From germline, CDR1 is MDHEN and CDR2 SYDVKM. The CDR3 loop is CASSLMTGGMETQYF. The DNA for the CDR3 is TGTGCCAGCAGTTTAATGACAGGGGGCATGGAGACCCAGTACTTC. Looking up the rest from reference TRBV28 and TRBJ2-5 gives the full variable domain: DVKVTQSSRYLVKRTGEKVFLECVQDMDHENMFWYRQDPGLGLRLIYFSYDVKMKEKGDIPEGYSVSREKKERFSLILESASTNQTSMYLCASSLMTGGMETQYFGPGTRLLVL.

V usage is TRBV5-6 and J usage is TRBJ2-6, with D possibly matching TRBD1 (6 bases). The V end lost 10 bases, the J end lost 4 bases, and 15 bases lay between the germline ends. CDR1 is SGHDT and CDR2 is YYEEEE in the germline V gene. The CDR3 consists of 14 residues. The CDR3 nucleotides are TGTGCCGGACAGAGGGGGATAGGGGCCAACGTCCTGACTTTC. Its translation is CAGQRGIGANVLTF. Combining the CDR3 with reference TRBV5-6 and TRBJ2-6 gives the whole variable domain DAGVTQSPTHLIKTRGQQVTLRCSPKSGHDTVSWYQQALGQGPQFIFQYYEEEERQRGNFPDRFSGHQFPNYSSELNVNALLLGDSALYLCAGQRGIGANVLTFGAGSRLTVL.

The V and J genes are TRBV25-1 and TRBJ2-7; D might be TRBD1 (5 bases). The V gene lost 4 bases and the J gene lost 1 base, with 11 bases spanning the gap. Germline lookup yields CDR1 MGHDK and CDR2 SYGVNS. CDR3 size: 14 residues. The CDR3 nucleotides read TGTGCCAGCAGTGGGAGCCAGGGTTCCTACGAGCAGTACTTC. The encoded protein is CASSGSQGSYEQYF.

The chain joins TRBV2 to TRBJ2-4; maybe TRBD1 (6 bases). Germline CDR1 and CDR2: SNHLY and FYNNEI. The V end was cut by 8 bases, the J end by 5 bases, with 19 bases between. The CDR3 has 15 amino acids. CDR3 DNA: TGTGCCAGCGGGCCCCGACAGGTCGGAGAAAACATTCAGTACTTC. It translates to CASGPRQVGENIQYF.

J is TRBJ1-5 and V is TRBV4-1; D ambiguous. Trimming took 1 base from V and 7 from J, leaving 14 bases between them. The CDR3 runs 15 residues. CDR1 and CDR2 from the germline V gene are MGHRA and YSYEKL. CDR3 amino acids: CASSQVIGFEQPQHF. The CDR3 nucleotides are TGCGCCAGCAGCCAAGTTATCGGGTTTGAGCAGCCCCAGCATTTT.

The V gene is TRBV9, the J gene TRBJ2-2; 12 nucleotides line up with TRBD2. The CDR3 has 15 amino acids. With 2 bases clipped from V and 5 bases from J, the junction kept 1 base outside the gene matches. The germline gives CDR1 SGDLS, CDR2 YYNGEE. CDR3: CASSVGTSGTGELFF. As DNA, the CDR3 is TGTGCCAGCAGCGTCGGGACTAGCGGGACCGGGGAGCTGTTTTTT.

This clone was recorded only once. Its ends do not fully match the called genes, so a read error is possible. The V call is TRBV7-9, the J call TRBJ1-3; perhaps TRBD1 as D (5 bases). The CDR3 is 16 amino acids. The germline CDR1 and CDR2 sequences are SEHNR and FQNEAQ (reference sequence). The CDR3 region has the DNA TGTGCCGGCAGCTTAGGGGAGTCGGGTACGGGAAACACCATATATTTT. This encodes CAGSLGESGTGNTIYF. The whole variable domain, remainder taken from reference TRBV7-9 and TRBJ1-3, is DTGVSQNPRHKITKRGQNVTFRCDPISEHNRLYWYRQTLGQGPEFLTYFQNEAQLEKSRLLSDRFSAERPKGSFSTLEIQRTEQGDSAMYLCAGSLGESGTGNTIYFGEGSWLTVV.

The CDR3 region has the DNA TGCAGCGTTGGACTAGCGGGAGCTACCGGTTACGAGCAGTACTTC. Its translation is CSVGLAGATGYEQYF. The chain recombines TRBV29-1 with TRBJ2-7, with 12 bases lining up with TRBD2. This CDR3 has 15 amino acids. With V trimmed by 4 bases and J by 4 bases, 8 bases remained unmatched. The germline V gene encodes CDR1 SQVTM and CDR2 ANQGSEA.

This chain uses TRBV9 with TRBJ2-2, with TRBD2 identical over 9 bases. The CDR3 is made up of 16 amino acids. Germline trimming cut 3 bases from V and 6 bases from J; bases unmatched to any gene: 9. Germline values: CDR1 SGDLS, CDR2 YYNGEE. The CDR3 spells CASSAQGTSSAGELFF. The CDR3, as DNA: TGTGCCAGCAGCGCTCAAGGGACTAGCAGTGCCGGGGAGCTGTTTTTT. Based on the CDR3 plus reference TRBV9 and TRBJ2-2, the full variable domain is DSGVTQTPKHLITATGQRVTLRCSPRSGDLSVYWYQQSLDQGLQFLIQYYNGEERAKGNILERFSAQQFPDLHSELNLSSLELGDSALYFCASSAQGTSSAGELFFGEGSRLTVL.

The chain combines TRBV5-4 with TRBJ2-3, with 9 bases matching TRBD1. The CDR3 runs to 13 residues. V lost 4 bases and J lost 5; bases outside the gene matches: 2. The germline CDR1 and CDR2 sequences are SGHNT and YYREEE (reference sequence). CDR3 loop: CASSATGGDTQYF. The CDR3 DNA reads TGTGCCAGCAGCGCGACAGGGGGAGATACGCAGTATTTT.